This T cell receptor beta chain comes out of a study of T-cell memory formation after mild COVID-19 (dated by TCRdb to the early 2020s). As for the study more broadly: TCR sequence clusters from the two donors were largely donor specific. The cohort was made up of two young adult volunteers, one female and one male, who were previously healthy. In two donors, T-cell clones that expanded and contracted after mild COVID-19 were tracked by sequencing TCRalpha and TCRbeta repertoires over time.

Overall study results and their limits: Contracting CD4+ clones were found mainly in CM and EM memory subsets, while CD8+ clones were enriched in EMRA. Only a couple of mild cases were covered by the study, and larger cohorts that include severe cases with pre-infection samples were considered necessary. Some responding clones were found in pre-infection memory, which suggests that pre-existing cross-reactive memory T cells took part in the SARS-CoV-2 response. Clones that contracted from day 15 to 85 showed balanced CD4/CD8 phenotypes, whereas a second wave of clones that expanded from day 15 to 37 leaned towards CD4+. SARS-CoV-2 specificity was not confirmed for the second-wave clones peaking on day 37.

Turning to this clonotype: Its specific antigen is unknown. No qualities accompany the bases; no much larger clone lies one base away.

The data were produced on an Illumina NovaSeq 6000. Using 5'RACE with constant-segment primers, TCRalpha and TCRbeta cDNA libraries were constructed, with sample barcodes and unique molecular identifiers added in the process. Trizol reagent was used to extract RNA from every sample. The libraries were amplified in two PCR steps, and the second step added a second sample barcode and Illumina TruSeq adapters. Libraries were sequenced on an Illumina NovaSeq with 2 x 150 bp paired-end reads. From the authors' description of their analysis: Demultiplexing of reads and collapsing into UMI-guided consensus sequences were performed with migec v1.2.7. Using mixcr v2.1.11, the UMI consensuses were aligned to TRA and TRB V and J templates and assembled into clonotypes. Clonotypes were classified as expanded or contracted when called significant by both edgeR and NoisET, with noise models trained on biological replicates. For edgeR calls, the thresholds were a false discovery rate-adjusted p below 0.01 and a log2 fold-change of 1. PCA with hierarchical clustering of max-normalized trajectories of the 1000 most abundant clonotypes was used as exploratory dynamics analysis. Separately sequenced CD4+ and CD8+ repertoires were used to assign the CD4 or CD8 phenotype of responding clones. In TCRdb, the public reads were trimmed at Q25 with fastp and aligned with MiXCR, with productive beta chains retained. Every distinct CDR3 protein forms one entry, paired with its most common genes and DNA. It is TCRdb's table, rather than the study itself, that gives the V and J calls and clone size. The sample table records about 340,000 distinct CDR3 sequences; 20% to 25% of these occur just once. The ten biggest clones cover about an eighth of the sample.

Ficoll-Paque density gradient centrifugation was the method used to isolate PBMCs. Trimming leaves V shorter by 6 bases and J shorter by 2 bases, with the junction holding 7 bases beyond the gene matches. The CDR3 sequence holds 14 residues, the cysteine and phenylalanine included. The only DNA kept is the CDR3, 42 bases in frame from the first base. As encoded in the germline V gene (reference sequence), CDR1 is GTSNPN while CDR2 is SVGIG. The rearrangement joined TRBV30 to TRBJ1-5; the central 7 bases match TRBD1. The sequence came from an adult woman who had mild COVID-19 (a few samples of this study predate the infection). The sample titles of this study are shuffled in the database, so cell type and time point are left out; the donor was told from shared clones. Sequenced input: PBMCs or a T cell subset sorted from them (not recorded which). The DNA reads TGTGCCTGCTCCATCGGGACAGGCAATCAGCCCCAGCATTTT. It codes for CACSIGTGNQPQHF.